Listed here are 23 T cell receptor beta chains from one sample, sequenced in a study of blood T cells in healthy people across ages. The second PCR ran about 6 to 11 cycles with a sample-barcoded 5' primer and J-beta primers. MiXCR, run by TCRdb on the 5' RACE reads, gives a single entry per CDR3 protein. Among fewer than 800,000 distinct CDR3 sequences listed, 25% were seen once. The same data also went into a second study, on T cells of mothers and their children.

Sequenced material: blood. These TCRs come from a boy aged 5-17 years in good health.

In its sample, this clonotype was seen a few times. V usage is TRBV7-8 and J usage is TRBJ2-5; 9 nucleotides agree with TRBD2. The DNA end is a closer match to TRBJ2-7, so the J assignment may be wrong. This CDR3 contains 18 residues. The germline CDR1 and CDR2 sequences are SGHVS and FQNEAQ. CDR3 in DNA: TGTGCCAGCAGCTTAGGGTACAGCGGGAGGACCAGCTCCTACGAGCAGTACTTC. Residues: CASSLGYSGRTSSYEQYF.

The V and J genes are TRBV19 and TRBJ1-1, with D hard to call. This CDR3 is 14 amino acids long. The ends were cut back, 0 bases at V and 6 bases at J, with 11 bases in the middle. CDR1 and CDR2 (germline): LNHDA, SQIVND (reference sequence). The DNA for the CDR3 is TGTGCCAGTAGTATAGATCGGGGAGGGCCTGAAGCTTTCTTT. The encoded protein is CASSIDRGGPEAFF. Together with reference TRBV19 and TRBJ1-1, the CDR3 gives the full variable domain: DGGITQSPKYLFRKEGQNVTLSCEQNLNHDAMYWYRQDPGQGLRLIYYSQIVNDFQKGDIAEGYSVSREKKESFPLTVTSAQKNPTAFYLCASSIDRGGPEAFFGQGTRLTVV.

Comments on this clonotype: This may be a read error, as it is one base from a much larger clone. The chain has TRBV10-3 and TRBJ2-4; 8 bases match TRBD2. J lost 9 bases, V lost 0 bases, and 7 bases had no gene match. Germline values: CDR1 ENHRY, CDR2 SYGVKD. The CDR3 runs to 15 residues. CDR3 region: CAISESIGSGGIQYF. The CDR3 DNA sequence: TGTGCCATCAGTGAGTCGATTGGCAGCGGGGGCATTCAGTACTTC.

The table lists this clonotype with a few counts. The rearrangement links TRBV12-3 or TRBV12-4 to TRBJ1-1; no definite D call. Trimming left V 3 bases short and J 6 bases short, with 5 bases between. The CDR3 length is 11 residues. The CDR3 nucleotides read TGTGCCAGCAGTTTTATGGCTGAAGCTTTCTTT. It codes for CASSFMAEAFF.

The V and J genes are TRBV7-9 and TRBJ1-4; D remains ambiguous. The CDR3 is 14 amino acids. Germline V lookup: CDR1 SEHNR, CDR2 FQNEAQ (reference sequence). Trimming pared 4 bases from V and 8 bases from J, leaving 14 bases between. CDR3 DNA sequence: TGTGCCAGCAGCTCCGGATCCGAGAGAGAAAAACTGTTTTTT. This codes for CASSSGSEREKLFF. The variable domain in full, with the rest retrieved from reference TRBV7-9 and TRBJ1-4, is DTGVSQNPRHKITKRGQNVTFRCDPISEHNRLYWYRQTLGQGPEFLTYFQNEAQLEKSRLLSDRFSAERPKGSFSTLEIQRTEQGDSAMYLCASSSGSEREKLFFGSGTQLSVL.

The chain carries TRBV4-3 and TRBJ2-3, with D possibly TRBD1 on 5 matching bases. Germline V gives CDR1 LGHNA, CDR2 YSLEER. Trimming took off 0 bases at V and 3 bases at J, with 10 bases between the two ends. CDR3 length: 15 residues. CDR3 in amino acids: CASSQDFQGTDTQYF. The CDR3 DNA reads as TGCGCCAGCAGCCAAGATTTTCAGGGAACAGATACGCAGTATTTT.

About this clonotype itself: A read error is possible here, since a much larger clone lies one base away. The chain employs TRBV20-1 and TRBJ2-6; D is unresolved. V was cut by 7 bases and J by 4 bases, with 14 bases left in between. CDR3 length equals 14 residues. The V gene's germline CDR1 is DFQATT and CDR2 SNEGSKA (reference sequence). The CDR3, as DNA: TGCAGTGTTCCCTCGATGTCCGGGGCCAACGTCCTGACTTTC. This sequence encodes CSVPSMSGANVLTF.

CDR3 nucleotide sequence: TGTGCCAGCAGTTACGGCCAGGAAAGCAAAGGAAACACCATATATTTT. Its translation is CASSYGQESKGNTIYF. The chain couples TRBV6-6 to TRBJ1-3; no clear D. The CDR3 extends over 16 amino acids. V was shortened by 2 bases and J by 4 bases, with 15 bases between the two germline ends. Germline lookup yields CDR1 MNHNY and CDR2 SVGAGI (reference sequence).

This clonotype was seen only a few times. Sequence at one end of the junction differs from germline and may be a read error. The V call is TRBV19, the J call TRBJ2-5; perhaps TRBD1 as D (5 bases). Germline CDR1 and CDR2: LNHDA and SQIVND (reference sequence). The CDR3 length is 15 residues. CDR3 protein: CAGSTDSVGQETQYF. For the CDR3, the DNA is TGTGCCGGTAGTACTGACAGCGTGGGACAAGAGACCCAGTACTTC.

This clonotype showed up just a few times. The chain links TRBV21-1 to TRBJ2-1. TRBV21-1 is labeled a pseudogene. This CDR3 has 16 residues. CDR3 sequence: CASSKVSGSSYNEQFF. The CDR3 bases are TGTGCCAGCAGCAAGGTCAGCGGGAGCTCCTACAATGAGCAGTTCTTC.

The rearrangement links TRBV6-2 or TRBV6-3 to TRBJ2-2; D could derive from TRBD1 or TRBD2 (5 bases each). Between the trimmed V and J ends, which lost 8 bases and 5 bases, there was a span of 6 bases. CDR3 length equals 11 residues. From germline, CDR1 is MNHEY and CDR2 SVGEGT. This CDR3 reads CASGGTGELFF. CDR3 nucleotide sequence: TGTGCCAGCGGGGGAACCGGGGAGCTGTTTTTT.

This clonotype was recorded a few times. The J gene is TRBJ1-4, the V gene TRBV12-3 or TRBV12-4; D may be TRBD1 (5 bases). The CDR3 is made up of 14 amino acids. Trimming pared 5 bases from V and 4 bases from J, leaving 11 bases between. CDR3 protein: CASSASGGNEKLFF. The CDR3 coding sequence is TGTGCCAGCAGTGCATCCGGGGGTAATGAAAAACTGTTTTTT.

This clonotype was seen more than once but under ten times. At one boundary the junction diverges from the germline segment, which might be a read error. The CDR3 DNA sequence: TGTACCAGCAGTTACGGTAGCGGGGGGTCCATGGAGACCCAGTACTTC. Its protein product is CTSSYGSGGSMETQYF. The rearrangement uses TRBV13 and TRBJ2-5; 10 bases map to TRBD2. The CDR3 has 16 residues. Looked up from germline, CDR1 is PRHDT and CDR2 is FYEKMQ (reference sequence).

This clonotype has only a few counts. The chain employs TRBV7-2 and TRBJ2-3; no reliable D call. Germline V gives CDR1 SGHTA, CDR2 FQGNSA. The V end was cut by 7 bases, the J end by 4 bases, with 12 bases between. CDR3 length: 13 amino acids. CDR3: CASTQPPPDTQYF. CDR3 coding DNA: TGTGCCAGCACCCAGCCTCCACCAGATACGCAGTATTTT.

The CDR3 region is CSVEVQGTETQYF. CDR3 sequence (DNA): TGCAGCGTTGAGGTCCAGGGGACCGAGACCCAGTACTTC. The chain combines TRBV29-1 with TRBJ2-5; TRBD1 is a possible D gene (6 bases). V lost 3 bases, J lost 5 bases, and 13 bases lay in between. This CDR3 is 13 amino acids long. Germline V gives CDR1 SQVTM, CDR2 ANQGSEA.

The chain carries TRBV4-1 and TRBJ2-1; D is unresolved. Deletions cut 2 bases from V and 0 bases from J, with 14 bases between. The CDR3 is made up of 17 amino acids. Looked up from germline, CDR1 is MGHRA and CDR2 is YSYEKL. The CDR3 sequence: CASSQPTKRSSYNEQFF. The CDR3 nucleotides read TGCGCCAGCAGCCAACCTACTAAGCGTAGCTCCTACAATGAGCAGTTCTTC.

The CDR3 coding sequence is TGTGCCAGCAGCAGGCCTAGCGGGGTCCTCCGGGGGGAGCTGTTTTTT. Protein: CASSRPSGVLRGELFF. V is TRBV6-2 or TRBV6-3 and J is TRBJ2-2; 9 bases agree with TRBD2. CDR3 length: 16 amino acids. Germline values: CDR1 MNHEY, CDR2 SVGEGT. J lost 8 bases, V lost 6 bases, and 13 bases had no gene match.

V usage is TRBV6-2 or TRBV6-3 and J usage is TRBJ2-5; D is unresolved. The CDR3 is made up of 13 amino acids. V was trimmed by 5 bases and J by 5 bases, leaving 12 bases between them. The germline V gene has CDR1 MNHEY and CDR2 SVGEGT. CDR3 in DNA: TGTGCCAGCAGTAACGGAATTGGGGAGACCCAGTACTTC. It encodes CASSNGIGETQYF.

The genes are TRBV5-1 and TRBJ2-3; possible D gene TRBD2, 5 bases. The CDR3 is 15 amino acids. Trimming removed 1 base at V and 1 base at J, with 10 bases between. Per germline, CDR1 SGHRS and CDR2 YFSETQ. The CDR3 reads CASSLREPRTDTQYF. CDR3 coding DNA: TGCGCCAGCAGCTTGAGGGAGCCTCGCACAGATACGCAGTATTTT.

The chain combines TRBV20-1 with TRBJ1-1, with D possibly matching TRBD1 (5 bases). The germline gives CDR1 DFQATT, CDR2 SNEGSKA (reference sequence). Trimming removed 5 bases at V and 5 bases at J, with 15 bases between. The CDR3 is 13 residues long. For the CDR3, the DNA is TGCAGTGCTCAGAGGCAGGGAGGAACTGAAGCTTTCTTT. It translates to CSAQRQGGTEAFF.

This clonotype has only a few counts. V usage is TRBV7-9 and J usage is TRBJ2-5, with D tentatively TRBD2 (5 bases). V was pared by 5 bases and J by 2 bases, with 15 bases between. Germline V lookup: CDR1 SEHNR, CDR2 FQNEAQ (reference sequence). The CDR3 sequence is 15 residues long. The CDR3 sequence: CASSPGRLPQETQYF. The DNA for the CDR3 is TGTGCCAGCAGCCCGGGGAGACTCCCTCAAGAGACCCAGTACTTC.

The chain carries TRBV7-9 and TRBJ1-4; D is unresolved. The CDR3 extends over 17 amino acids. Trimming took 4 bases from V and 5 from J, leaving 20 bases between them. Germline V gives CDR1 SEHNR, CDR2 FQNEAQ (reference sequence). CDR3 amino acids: CASSSTTSVGENEKLFF. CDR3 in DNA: TGTGCCAGCAGCTCAACAACGTCCGTTGGTGAAAATGAAAAACTGTTTTTT.

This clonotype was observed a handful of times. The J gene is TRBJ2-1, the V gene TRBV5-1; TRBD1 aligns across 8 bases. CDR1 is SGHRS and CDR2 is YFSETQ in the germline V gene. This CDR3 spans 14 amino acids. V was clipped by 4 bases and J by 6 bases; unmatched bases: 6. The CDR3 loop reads CASSPTGAGNEQFF. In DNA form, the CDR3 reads TGCGCCAGCAGCCCGACAGGGGCGGGCAATGAGCAGTTCTTC.